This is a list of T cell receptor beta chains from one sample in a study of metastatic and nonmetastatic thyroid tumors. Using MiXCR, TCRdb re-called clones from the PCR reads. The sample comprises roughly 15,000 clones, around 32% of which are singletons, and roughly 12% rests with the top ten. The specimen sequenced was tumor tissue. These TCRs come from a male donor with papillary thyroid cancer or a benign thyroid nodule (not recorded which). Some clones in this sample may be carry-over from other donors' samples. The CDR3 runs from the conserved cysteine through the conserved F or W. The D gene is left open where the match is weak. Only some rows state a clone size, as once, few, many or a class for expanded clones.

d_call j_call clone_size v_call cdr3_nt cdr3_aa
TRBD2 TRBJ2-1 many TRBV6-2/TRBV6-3 TGTGCCAGCAGTTACTTTCGGGAGGGATACAATGAGCAGTTCTTC CASSYFREGYNEQFF
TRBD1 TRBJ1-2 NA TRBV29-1 TGCAGCGTCCCCCCAGGCTCAGGGGGCAGAGGTGGCTACACCTTC CSVPPGSGGRGGYTF
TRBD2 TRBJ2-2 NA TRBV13 TGTGCCAGCAGCTTAGGCCGACTAGCGGGGGCGTCAGGAACCGGGGAGCTGTTTTTT CASSLGRLAGASGTGELFF
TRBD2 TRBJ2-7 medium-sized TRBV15 TGTGCCACCAGCTCCCCGGGACTAGCGGGCACCTACGAGCAGTACTTC CATSSPGLAGTYEQYF
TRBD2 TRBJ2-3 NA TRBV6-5 TGTGCCAGCAGTTTTTCCCAGACTAGCGGGCCCACAGATACGCAGTATTTT CASSFSQTSGPTDTQYF
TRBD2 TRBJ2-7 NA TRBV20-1 TGCAGTGCTAGTATGCCTAGCGGGCAGTACGAGCAGTACTTC CSASMPSGQYEQYF
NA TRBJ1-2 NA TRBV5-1 TGCGCCAGCAGCCCACGAGGGGATGGCTACACCTTC CASSPRGDGYTF
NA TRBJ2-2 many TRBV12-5 TGTGCTAGTTCTCGTTCGGGTTTGGGGGAGCTGTTTTTT CASSRSGLGELFF
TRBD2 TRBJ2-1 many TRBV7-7 TGTGCCAGCAGCAGGGCGGGGCTAGCGGGAGGGGAGCAGTTCTTC CASSRAGLAGGEQFF
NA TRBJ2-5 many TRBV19 TGTGCCAGTAGTATAGGGGGCGCCTCTCTGGAGGAGACCCAGTACTTC CASSIGGASLEETQYF
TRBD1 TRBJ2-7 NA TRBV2 TGTGCCAGCAGTGATTGGGACAGGGTTGCCGAGCAGTACTTC CASSDWDRVAEQYF
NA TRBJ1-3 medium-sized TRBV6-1 TGTGCCAGCAGCCGGTTTTCCGGAAACACCATATATTTT CASSRFSGNTIYF
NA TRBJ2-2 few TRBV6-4 TGTGCCAGCAGTGACGAGGGGGACACCGGGGAGCTGTTTTTT CASSDEGDTGELFF
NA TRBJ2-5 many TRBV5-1 TGCGCCAGCAGCTTGGCGGGCAGGGTGGAGACCCAGTACTTC CASSLAGRVETQYF
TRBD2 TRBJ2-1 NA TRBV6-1 TGTGCCAGCAGTGTACTAGCGGGAACCTACAATGAGCAGTTCTTC CASSVLAGTYNEQFF
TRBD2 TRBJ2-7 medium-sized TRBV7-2 TGTGCCAGCAGCCCCATTAGCGGGAGGTACGAGCAGTACTTC CASSPISGRYEQYF
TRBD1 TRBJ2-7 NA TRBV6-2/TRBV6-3 TGTGCCAGCAGATCAGGACAGGGGTCCTACGAGCAGTACTTC CASRSGQGSYEQYF
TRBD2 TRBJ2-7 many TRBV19 TGTGCCAGTAGTATCGGCGGGAGGTCCCCCTACGAGCAGTACTTC CASSIGGRSPYEQYF
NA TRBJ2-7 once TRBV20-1 TGCAGTGCCACCACAATGGCTATCGGGAGTTACGAGCAGTACTTC CSATTMAIGSYEQYF
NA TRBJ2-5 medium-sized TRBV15 TGTGCCACCAGCAGGTCCGGGCCGCCCGAGGAGGAGACCCAGTACTTC CATSRSGPPEEETQYF
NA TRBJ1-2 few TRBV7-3 TGTGCCAGCAGCTTAGCCGGGCTTGAAGGCTACACCTTC CASSLAGLEGYTF
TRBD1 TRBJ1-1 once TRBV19 TGTGCCAGTAGTACACAGGGGAGGCACACTGAAGCTTTCTTT CASSTQGRHTEAFF